The 10 T cell receptor beta chains listed next were all sequenced from one sample in a study of beta chain features in type 1 diabetes. Sequencing targeted expressed TCRB transcripts, as all isolated RNA had been reverse transcribed. Sequenced by immunoSEQ multiplex PCR; TCRdb stores in-frame clones only, minus some. The data show 250,000 to 350,000 clones, over 14% seen once. General study results and limits: For Type 1 diabetes patients, all four CD4+ subsets carried TCRB CDR3s that were moderately but significantly shorter.

Their antigen targets remain unknown. Sequencing used naive CD4+ T cells from blood. The receptors come from a man in his late teens or twenties with type 1 diabetes.

The genes are TRBV6-5 and TRBJ1-4; D perhaps matches TRBD1 (6 bases). V dropped 0 bases and J dropped 1 base, with 9 bases sitting between them. The CDR3 runs 16 residues. Germline V gene sequence: CDR1 MNHEY, CDR2 SVGAGI. CDR3 sequence: CASSYSTGGTNEKLFF. In DNA form, the CDR3 reads TGTGCCAGCAGTTACTCGACAGGAGGAACTAATGAAAAACTGTTTTTT.

V usage is TRBV13 and J usage is TRBJ2-7; TRBD2 agrees at 14 bases. V was pared by 4 bases and J by 6 bases, with 5 bases of the junction left unmatched. The CDR3 loop spans 15 amino acids. Germline V gene lookup returns CDR1 PRHDT and CDR2 FYEKMQ (reference sequence). The CDR3 DNA reads TGTGCCAGCAGCTCTGGACTAGCGGGAGGCTCCGAGCAGTACTTC. It codes for CASSSGLAGGSEQYF.

CDR3 nucleotide sequence: TGTGCCTCCCATGCAGGGTTTGGAAACACCATATATTTT. Protein: CASHAGFGNTIYF. The rearrangement links TRBV2 to TRBJ1-3, with D possibly matching TRBD1 (5 bases). This CDR3 is 13 amino acids long. Germline values: CDR1 SNHLY, CDR2 FYNNEI. Trimming removed 11 bases at V and 3 bases at J, with 14 bases between.

V and J are TRBV4-2 and TRBJ1-2, with a weak D call TRBD1 (6 bases). Trimming took off 0 bases at V and 1 base at J, with 9 bases between the two ends. The germline V gene encodes CDR1 LGHNA and CDR2 YNFKEQ. The CDR3 length is 15 residues. CDR3 region: CASSQDRGHNYGYTF. CDR3 sequence (DNA): TGTGCCAGCAGCCAAGACAGGGGACATAACTATGGCTACACCTTC.

The chain employs TRBV18 and TRBJ1-1, with D possibly TRBD1 on 5 matching bases. The CDR3 runs to 15 residues. Trimming removed 3 bases at V and 3 bases at J, with 14 bases between. CDR1 is KGHSH, CDR2 LQKENI, per germline. CDR3 sequence: CASSPGGKVDTEAFF. CDR3 in DNA: TGTGCCAGCTCACCGGGGGGGAAGGTTGACACTGAAGCTTTCTTT.

This rearrangement joins TRBV19 to TRBJ2-1, with 8 bases matching TRBD2. The CDR3 consists of 15 residues. V lost 4 bases, J lost 5 bases, and 7 bases stayed unmatched. CDR1 and CDR2 from the germline V gene are LNHDA and SQIVND (reference sequence). The CDR3 DNA follows: TGTGCCAGTAGTAAGCCGACTAGCGTAAACAATGAGCAGTTCTTC. The encoded protein is CASSKPTSVNNEQFF.

This clone was counted only a few times. The chain uses TRBV18 and TRBJ2-5; TRBD1 agrees at 8 bases. J lost 1 base, V lost 3 bases, and 4 bases had no gene match. This CDR3 has 15 residues. Germline V gene data show CDR1 as KGHSH and CDR2 as LQKENI. The CDR3 DNA sequence: TGTGCCAGCTCACCCTTCGGGACAGGCCAAGAGACCCAGTACTTC. Residues: CASSPFGTGQETQYF.

This clone was counted between two and nine times. DNA of the CDR3: TGTGCCACCAAAGCCCTATCCGTAGGGGCCACCGGGGAGCTGTTTTTT. Translated: CATKALSVGATGELFF. This chain uses TRBV4-2 with TRBJ2-2; D possibly corresponds to TRBD1 (5 bases). The CDR3 extends over 16 amino acids. CDR1 LGHNA and CDR2 YNFKEQ come from the germline V gene. V was clipped by 10 bases and J by 4 bases, with 22 bases between them.

V usage is TRBV27 and J usage is TRBJ2-7; D is perhaps TRBD2 (6 bases). The CDR3 has 13 residues. Germline CDR1 reads MNHEY; CDR2 reads SMNVEV (reference sequence). V shed 3 bases and J shed 1 base, with 7 bases lying between them. CDR3 residues: CASSLTSSYEQYF. DNA of the CDR3: TGTGCCAGCAGTTTGACTAGTTCCTACGAGCAGTACTTC.

This clone was picked up a small number of times. The chain joins TRBV28 to TRBJ2-7, with D maybe TRBD2 (5 bases). The germline V gene encodes CDR1 MDHEN and CDR2 SYDVKM. Trimming took off 5 bases at V and 3 bases at J, with 8 bases between the two ends. The CDR3 is made up of 12 amino acids. The CDR3: CASSSAGYEQYF. CDR3 DNA sequence: TGTGCCAGCAGTAGTGCGGGCTACGAGCAGTACTTC.